The T cell receptor (beta chain) described here comes from a study of blood T cell repertoires in COVID-19 (dated by TCRdb to between 2020 and 2021). Regarding the study in general: Samples from collaborators originated in the United States, Italy and Spain and spanned both the acute and convalescent phases of COVID-19. The prospective study material was composed of cDNA or gDNA derived from T cells, B-cell-depleted T cells, or PBMCs. Subjects who had been exposed to COVID-19, were actively infected with it, or had recovered from it provided the deeply sampled blood TCRbeta repertoires that made up the dataset. A freely available public database, intended as a resource for researchers studying the immune response to SARS-CoV-2, is where the repertoires were released. Samples came from the ongoing ImmuneRACE study (first 160 participants) plus 1,254 subjects from 6 global collaborators. Sample metadata almost always included a de-identified subject ID, COVID-19 status, age in years and sex. HLA class I and class II types, where available, came from metadata supplied by the sample provider rather than from assay-based typing. The full study reports these points: The quantity of clinical and demographic metadata differed by source and by participant and was supplied without curation.

V has 6 bases trimmed and J has 3 bases trimmed; junction bases matching no gene number 9. Measured from the cysteine to the phenylalanine, the CDR3 is 16 residues long. CDR3 DNA is the only sequence kept; it has 48 bases, read in frame from the first base. The germline V gene (reference sequence) sets CDR1 to LNHDA and CDR2 to SQIVND. This clone has only one observation. Which antigen it targets is not known. No qualities accompany the bases; no much larger clone lies one base away. The immunoSEQ Assay, a bias-controlled multiplex PCR, was used to amplify TCRbeta CDR3 regions from genomic DNA. The authors' analysis ran thus. Within the assay, amplification of reference gene primers was used to estimate how many nucleated cells each sample contained. To quantify the absolute abundance of each unique TCRbeta CDR3 rearrangement, sequence reads were collapsed and filtered. For each sample, productive Simpson clonality was calculated by taking the square root of Simpson's diversity index across productive rearrangements. TCRdb stores this immuneACCESS table with in-frame sequences only. Part of the clones is absent; in the studies checked, under half of the shortfall reflects unresolved V genes, and no reason is known for the rest. That table gives V, J and clone size, and the DNA gave D and trimming. The sample table records a few hundred thousand clones; roughly 85% of these occur just once. The leading ten clones occupy around 2.5% of the sample.

At one collaborating source in Seattle, patients were enrolled during active infection and were followed longitudinally through the course of disease. Whole blood was collected in K2EDTA tubes by collaborating institutions according to the institutions' own protocols. For TCRbeta analysis, collaborator samples were shipped as frozen whole blood, as isolated PBMCs, or as DNA extracted from either sample type. The chain employs TRBV19 and TRBJ1-3, and TRBD1 matches 9 of the central bases. The source material was peripheral blood. This receptor was taken from a woman between 65 and 79 years old with COVID-19, enrolled during active disease. The CDR3 region reads CASSPRDRDYGNTIYF. The nucleotide sequence reads as follows: TGTGCCAGTAGCCCCCGGGACAGGGATTATGGAAACACCATATATTTT.